This T cell receptor (beta chain) was sequenced in a study of response to subunit inactivated influenza vaccine. This clonotype has ten or more counts. This CDR3 spans 13 amino acids. Trimming shortened V by 6 bases and J by 7 bases, and 18 bases separated the two germline ends. In germline, CDR1 is SQVTM, CDR2 ANQGSEA. TCRdb re-called the RT-PCR reads with MiXCR, one entry per CDR3 protein. The data hold some 570,000 distinct CDR3 sequences, with over 9% observed a single time. The same sample was also used in a study of T cells expressing NK-cell markers. According to that study: TCR beta libraries carry UMIs added by 5'RACE template switching. Researchers got TCR beta repertoires out of sorted CD3+CD56+NKG2C+, CD3+CD56+NKG2C- and CD3+CD56-NKG2C+ T cells. With respect to HCMV, most of the eight sequenced donors were seropositive, and one was seronegative. As a fraction of CD8+ T cells, dominant NKG2C+ clonotypes reached about 1.0-7.5% in six donors. The CD3+CD56-NKG2C+ fraction of a handful of donors was also led by these clonotypes.

The input for sequencing was PBMCs from blood, taken on the day of vaccination. The chain carries TRBV29-1 and TRBJ1-2, with a possible D match to TRBD1 (5 bases). The sequence derives from a man between 50 and 59 years old who received an inactivated influenza vaccine. This CDR3 is CSVRDSRRFGYTF. Here the CDR3 DNA reads TGCAGCGTCAGAGACAGTCGGAGGTTTGGCTACACCTTC.